These 10 T cell receptor beta chains came from one sample sequenced in a study of T cells in Graves' hyperthyroidism and ophthalmopathy. TCR beta CDR3 regions were amplified from RNA. During a first-round RT-PCR of the TCR CDR3, the HTBI primer set was used. TCRdb itself ran the multiplex PCR reads through MiXCR, one entry per CDR3 protein. The data contain 650,000 to 700,000 distinct CDR3 sequences, roughly 17% of them singletons. The sample consisted of blood. All receptors come from a man between 50 and 59 years old with Graves' hyperthyroidism.

The chain couples TRBV10-3 to TRBJ1-5, with D perhaps matching TRBD1 (5 bases). Trimming pared 0 bases from V and 7 bases from J, leaving 10 bases between. This CDR3 has 14 amino acids. The V gene's germline CDR1 is ENHRY and CDR2 SYGVKD. DNA of the CDR3: TGTGCCATCAGTGAGTCGGGGGTAGAGCAGCCCCAGCATTTT. As protein: CAISESGVEQPQHF.

The chain is built from TRBV7-2 and TRBJ1-5, with a possible D match to TRBD1 (6 bases). The germline V gene has CDR1 SGHTA and CDR2 FQGNSA. The CDR3 has 15 residues. Trimming shortened V by 5 bases and J by 7 bases, and 18 bases separated the two germline ends. The CDR3 DNA sequence: TGTGCCAGCAGCCTCTCATGGGGGCGAGAACAGCCCCAGCATTTT. It translates to CASSLSWGREQPQHF. Using reference TRBV7-2 and TRBJ1-5 for the parts outside the CDR3, the full variable domain is GAGVSQSPSNKVTEKGKDVELRCDPISGHTALYWYRQSLGQGLEFLIYFQGNSAPDKSGLPSDRFSAERTGGSVSTLTIQRTQQEDSAVYLCASSLSWGREQPQHFGDGTRLSIL.

There are many counts of this clonotype. The chain carries TRBV5-1 and TRBJ1-2; no firm D call. The V gene's germline CDR1 is SGHRS and CDR2 YFSETQ. V lost 3 bases and J 3 bases, leaving 18 bases between the germline ends. The CDR3 spans 16 residues. CDR3 coding DNA: TGCGCCAGCAGCTGGAATTCGAGGGCAGAACACTATGGCTACACCTTC. Protein sequence: CASSWNSRAEHYGYTF.

This chain connects TRBV19 to TRBJ2-7, with 7 bases lining up with TRBD2. V gave up 5 bases and J gave up 2 bases; unmatched junction bases: 9. This CDR3 is built from 15 residues. Germline V gene lookup returns CDR1 LNHDA and CDR2 SQIVND (reference sequence). CDR3 region: CASSPYGRGTYEQYF. The CDR3 nucleotides read TGTGCCAGTAGTCCTTATGGGCGGGGGACCTACGAGCAGTACTTC.

This clonotype has ten or more counts. The chain links TRBV2 to TRBJ1-4, with D hard to call. Germline values: CDR1 SNHLY, CDR2 FYNNEI. The CDR3 length is 13 residues. Trimming removed 3 bases from V and 8 bases from J, with 10 bases in between. The CDR3 bases are TGTGCCAGCAGTGATGTGAGATTAGAAAAACTGTTTTTT. The encoded protein is CASSDVRLEKLFF.

The V call is TRBV4-1, the J call TRBJ2-7; no definite D call. There are 16 residues in the CDR3. CDR1 and CDR2 from the germline V gene are MGHRA and YSYEKL. V lost 0 bases and J 1 base, leaving 13 bases between the germline ends. The CDR3, as DNA: TGCGCCAGCAGCCAAGAAGCGCGCAGCTCGTCCTACGAGCAGTACTTC. This translates into CASSQEARSSSYEQYF.

In this sample, this clonotype turned up many times. V usage is TRBV10-3 and J usage is TRBJ1-6, with D uncertain. The CDR3 sequence is 15 residues long. Germline lookup yields CDR1 ENHRY and CDR2 SYGVKD. V was shortened by 2 bases and J by 5 bases, with 10 bases between the two germline ends. The CDR3 spells CAISEGWGDNSPLHF. CDR3 DNA: TGTGCCATCAGTGAGGGCTGGGGAGATAATTCACCCCTCCACTTT.

The gene calls are TRBV13 and TRBJ2-1, with D uncertain. Germline V gives CDR1 PRHDT, CDR2 FYEKMQ (reference sequence). V was shortened by 4 bases and J by 11 bases, with 9 bases between the two germline ends. CDR3 length equals 11 residues. Here the CDR3 DNA reads TGTGCCAGCAGCTACGGGCGGCAGCAGTTCTTC. Protein product: CASSYGRQQFF.

This clonotype was seen a few times. The rearrangement links TRBV28 to TRBJ1-4; D remains unclear. V was pared by 2 bases and J by 3 bases, with 10 bases between. Germline V CDR1 and CDR2: MDHEN, SYDVKM. This CDR3 contains 15 residues. CDR3 sequence: CASSLPAASNEKLFF. The CDR3, as DNA: TGTGCCAGCAGTTTACCCGCAGCGTCTAATGAAAAACTGTTTTTT.

A remark on this clonotype: Relative to the germline gene, one junction end is altered; a read error may explain this. The chain links TRBV12-3 or TRBV12-4 to TRBJ2-7, with D tentatively TRBD1 (6 bases). CDR3 length: 14 amino acids. CDR3 loop: CANAKTGLAYEQYF. The CDR3 DNA sequence: TGTGCCAACGCGAAGACAGGTCTAGCCTACGAACAGTACTTC.